This T cell receptor (beta chain) derives from a study of neurological immune-mediated disorders. A single record per CDR3 protein comes from TCRdb applying MiXCR to the 5' RACE reads. The sample consists of around 55,000 distinct CDR3 sequences, 3% to 4% of them appearing once. The receptor was isolated from a woman aged 40 to 50 with multiple sclerosis. Sequenced input: CD4+ T cells from blood.

In nucleotides, the CDR3 is TGTGCCAGCAGCTCAACTAGCGGGGGTGGTGGAGATACGCAGTATTTT. This codes for CASSSTSGGGGDTQYF. V usage is TRBV7-3 and J usage is TRBJ2-3; the match to TRBD2 covers 11 bases. Germline V gives CDR1 SGHTA, CDR2 FQGTGA. There are 16 residues in the CDR3. V shed 4 bases and J 5 bases; nucleotides not matched to a gene: 8. Combining the CDR3 with reference TRBV7-3 and TRBJ2-3 gives the whole variable domain GAGVSQTPSNKVTEKGKYVELRCDPISGHTALYWYRQSLGQGPEFLIYFQGTGAADDSGLPNDRFFAVRPEGSVSTLKIQRTERGDSAVYLCASSSTSGGGGDTQYFGPGTRLTVL.